These T cell receptor beta chains were read from a single sample in a study of response to subunit inactivated influenza vaccine. MiXCR was run by TCRdb on the RT-PCR reads, yielding one entry per CDR3 protein. The sample holds under 950,000 distinct CDR3 sequences, roughly 20% seen once. Sequences were derived from PBMCs from blood, sampled 5 to 6 days after vaccination. Every receptor here comes from a man between 45 and 60 years old who received an inactivated influenza vaccine. Each CDR3 is given without its conserved first and last residue. Fields, in order: V gene, J gene, CDR3 protein.

TRBV5-6	TRBJ2-7	ASSWKAYEQY
TRBV10-3	TRBJ1-5	AIRTDSNQPQH
TRBV6-1	TRBJ2-7	ASSEEGTRY
TRBV6-2/TRBV6-3	TRBJ2-5	ASKKQGRGETQY
TRBV29-1	TRBJ2-7	SAGIGGHEQY
TRBV6-5	TRBJ2-7	ASSYLAGGLSGEQY
TRBV6-2/TRBV6-3	TRBJ1-6	ASSPIRRGSPLH
TRBV20-1	TRBJ2-1	SARTLGALSYNEQF
TRBV6-1	TRBJ2-2	ASTDGGLAGAGELF
TRBV10-3	TRBJ2-2	AIHAGGHTGELF
TRBV16	TRBJ1-2	ASSPRRGGNYGYT
TRBV27	TRBJ2-3	ASSLHRGSTDTQY
TRBV20-1	TRBJ2-1	SADNAGNEQF
TRBV20-1	TRBJ2-1	SALGIDVASRFNNEQF
TRBV7-9	TRBJ2-1	ASSGGGEQF
TRBV12-3/TRBV12-4	TRBJ2-7	ASSLGTRSYEQY
TRBV10-3	TRBJ2-1	AISNGYNEQF
TRBV7-9	TRBJ1-4	ASRRSNEKLF
TRBV19	TRBJ2-7	ASSILGLAGEPSSYEQY
TRBV29-1	TRBJ1-5	SAAGTGDSNQPQH